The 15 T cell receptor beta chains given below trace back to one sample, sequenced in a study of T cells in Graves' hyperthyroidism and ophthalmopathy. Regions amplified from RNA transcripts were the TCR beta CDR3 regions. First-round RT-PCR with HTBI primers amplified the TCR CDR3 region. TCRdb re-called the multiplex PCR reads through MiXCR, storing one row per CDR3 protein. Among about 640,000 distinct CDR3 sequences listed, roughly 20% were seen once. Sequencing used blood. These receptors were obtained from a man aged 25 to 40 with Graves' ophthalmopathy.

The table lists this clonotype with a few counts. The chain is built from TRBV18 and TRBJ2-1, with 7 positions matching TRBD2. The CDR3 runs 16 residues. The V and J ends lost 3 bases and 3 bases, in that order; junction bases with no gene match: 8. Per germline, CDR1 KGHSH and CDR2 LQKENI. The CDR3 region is CASSPSPSGDYNEQFF. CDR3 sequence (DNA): TGTGCCAGCTCACCGTCGCCTAGCGGTGACTACAATGAGCAGTTCTTC.

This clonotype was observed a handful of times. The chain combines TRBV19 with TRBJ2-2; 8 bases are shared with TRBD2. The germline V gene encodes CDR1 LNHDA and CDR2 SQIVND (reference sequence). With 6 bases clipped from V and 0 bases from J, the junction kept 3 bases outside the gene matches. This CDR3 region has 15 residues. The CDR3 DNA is TGTGCCAGTAGCGGACTAGCCTCGAACACCGGGGAGCTGTTTTTT. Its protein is CASSGLASNTGELFF.

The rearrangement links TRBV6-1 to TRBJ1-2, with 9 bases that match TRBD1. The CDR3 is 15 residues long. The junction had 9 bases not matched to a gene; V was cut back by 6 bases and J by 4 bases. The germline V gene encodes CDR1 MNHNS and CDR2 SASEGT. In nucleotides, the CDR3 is TGTGCCAGCAGACACAGAACAGGGGGCTCCTATGGCTACACCTTC. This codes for CASRHRTGGSYGYTF.

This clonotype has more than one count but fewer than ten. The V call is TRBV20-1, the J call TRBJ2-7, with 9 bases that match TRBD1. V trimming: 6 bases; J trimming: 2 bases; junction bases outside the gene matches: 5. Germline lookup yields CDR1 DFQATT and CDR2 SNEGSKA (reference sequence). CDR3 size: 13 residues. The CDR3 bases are TGCAGTGCACGACAGGGGGGAGCCTACGAGCAGTACTTC. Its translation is CSARQGGAYEQYF.

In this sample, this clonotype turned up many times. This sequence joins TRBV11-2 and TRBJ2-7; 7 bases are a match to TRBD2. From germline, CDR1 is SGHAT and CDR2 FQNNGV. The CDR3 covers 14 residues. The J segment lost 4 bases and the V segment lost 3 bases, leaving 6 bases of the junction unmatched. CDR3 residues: CASSFGGGRYEQYF. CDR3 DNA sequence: TGTGCCAGCAGCTTCGGGGGAGGGCGATACGAGCAGTACTTC. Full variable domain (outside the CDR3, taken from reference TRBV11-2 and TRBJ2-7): EAGVAQSPRYKIIEKRQSVAFWCNPISGHATLYWYQQILGQGPKLLIQFQNNGVVDDSQLPKDRFSAERLKGVDSTLKIQPAKLEDSAVYLCASSFGGGRYEQYFGPGTRLTVT.

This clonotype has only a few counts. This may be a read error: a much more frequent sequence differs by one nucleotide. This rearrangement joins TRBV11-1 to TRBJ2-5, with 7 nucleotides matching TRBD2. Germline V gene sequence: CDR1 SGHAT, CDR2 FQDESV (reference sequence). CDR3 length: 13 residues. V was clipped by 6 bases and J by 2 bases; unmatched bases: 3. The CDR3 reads CASRFGGQETQYF. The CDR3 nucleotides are TGTGCCAGCAGGTTCGGGGGGCAAGAGACCCAGTACTTC.

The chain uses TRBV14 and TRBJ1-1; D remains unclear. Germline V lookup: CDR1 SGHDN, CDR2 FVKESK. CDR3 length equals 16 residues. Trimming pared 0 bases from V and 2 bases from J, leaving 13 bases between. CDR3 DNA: TGTGCCAGCAGCCAAGATGGGGAGACGAGAAACACTGAAGCTTTCTTT. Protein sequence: CASSQDGETRNTEAFF.

CDR3 region: CASSVLSGSSYNEQFF. The CDR3 DNA reads TGTGCCAGCAGCGTGCTAAGCGGGAGCTCCTACAATGAGCAGTTCTTC. This rearrangement joins TRBV9 to TRBJ2-1; 8 bases agree with TRBD2. Germline lookup yields CDR1 SGDLS and CDR2 YYNGEE. V trimming: 2 bases; J trimming: 0 bases; junction bases outside the gene matches: 4. The CDR3 spans 16 residues.

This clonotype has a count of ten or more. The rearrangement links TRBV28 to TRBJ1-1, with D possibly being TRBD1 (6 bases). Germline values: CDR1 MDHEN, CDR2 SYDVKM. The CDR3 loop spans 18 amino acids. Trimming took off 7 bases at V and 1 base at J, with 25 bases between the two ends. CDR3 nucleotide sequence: TGTGCCAGCAACTCTCCCGCACTTCAAGGGGGGCCGAACACTGAAGCTTTCTTT. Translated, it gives CASNSPALQGGPNTEAFF. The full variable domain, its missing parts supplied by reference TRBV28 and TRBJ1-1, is DVKVTQSSRYLVKRTGEKVFLECVQDMDHENMFWYRQDPGLGLRLIYFSYDVKMKEKGDIPEGYSVSREKKERFSLILESASTNQTSMYLCASNSPALQGGPNTEAFFGQGTRLTVV.

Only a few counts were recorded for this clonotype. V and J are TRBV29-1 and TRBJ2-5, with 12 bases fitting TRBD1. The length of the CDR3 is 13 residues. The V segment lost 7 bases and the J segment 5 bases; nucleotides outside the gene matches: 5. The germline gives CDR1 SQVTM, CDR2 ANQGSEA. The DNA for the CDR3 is TGCAGCGCCGCGGGACAGGGGGCGGAGACCCAGTACTTC. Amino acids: CSAAGQGAETQYF.

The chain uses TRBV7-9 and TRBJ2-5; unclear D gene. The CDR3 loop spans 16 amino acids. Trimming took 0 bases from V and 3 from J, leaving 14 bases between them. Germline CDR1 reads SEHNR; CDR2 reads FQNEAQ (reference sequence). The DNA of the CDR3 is TGTGCCAGCAGCTTAGCCTTAAGCGCGGTAGAAGAGACCCAGTACTTC. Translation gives CASSLALSAVEETQYF.

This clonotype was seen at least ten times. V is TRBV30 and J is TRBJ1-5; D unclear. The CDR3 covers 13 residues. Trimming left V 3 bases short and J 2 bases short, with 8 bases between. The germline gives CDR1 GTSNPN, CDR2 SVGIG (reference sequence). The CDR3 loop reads CAWRGGGNQPQHF. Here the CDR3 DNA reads TGTGCCTGGAGGGGTGGAGGCAATCAGCCCCAGCATTTT.

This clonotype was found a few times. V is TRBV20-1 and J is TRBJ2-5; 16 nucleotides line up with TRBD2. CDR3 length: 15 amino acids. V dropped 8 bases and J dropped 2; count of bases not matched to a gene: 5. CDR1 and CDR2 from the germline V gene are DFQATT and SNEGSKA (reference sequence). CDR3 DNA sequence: TGCAGTCCCGGGACTAGCGGGGGGGAACAAGAGACCCAGTACTTC. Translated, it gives CSPGTSGGEQETQYF.

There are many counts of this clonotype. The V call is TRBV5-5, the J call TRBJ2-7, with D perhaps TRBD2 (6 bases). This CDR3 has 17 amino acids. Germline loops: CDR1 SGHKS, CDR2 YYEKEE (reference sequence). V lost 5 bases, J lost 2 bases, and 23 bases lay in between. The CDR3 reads CASSGKPMGLQTYEQYF. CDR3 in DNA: TGTGCCAGCAGTGGTAAGCCGATGGGACTGCAAACCTACGAGCAGTACTTC.

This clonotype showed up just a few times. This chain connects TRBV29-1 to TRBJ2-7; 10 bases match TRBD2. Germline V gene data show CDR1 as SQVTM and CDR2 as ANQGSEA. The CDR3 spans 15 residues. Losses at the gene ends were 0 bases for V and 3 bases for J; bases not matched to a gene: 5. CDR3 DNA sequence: TGCAGCGTTGAAGATCCGGGGACTAGCGACTACGAGCAGTACTTC. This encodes CSVEDPGTSDYEQYF.